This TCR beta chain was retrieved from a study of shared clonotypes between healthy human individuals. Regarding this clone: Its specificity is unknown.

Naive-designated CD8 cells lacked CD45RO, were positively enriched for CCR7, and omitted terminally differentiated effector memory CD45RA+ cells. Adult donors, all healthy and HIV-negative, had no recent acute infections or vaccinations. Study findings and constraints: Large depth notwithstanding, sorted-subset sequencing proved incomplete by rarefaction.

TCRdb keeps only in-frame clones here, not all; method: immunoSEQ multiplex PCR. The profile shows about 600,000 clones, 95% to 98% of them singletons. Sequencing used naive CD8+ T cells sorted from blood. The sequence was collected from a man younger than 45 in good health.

For the CDR3, the DNA is TGTGCCAGCAGTCCAGAGTGGGACACCGGGGAGCTGTTTTTT. It codes for CASSPEWDTGELFF. The chain recombines TRBV25-1 with TRBJ2-2; no clear D gene. Trimming shortened V by 5 bases and J by 3 bases, and 10 bases separated the two germline ends. From germline, CDR1 is MGHDK and CDR2 SYGVNS. The CDR3 length is 14 residues.